This T cell receptor beta chain came from a study of blood T cell repertoires in COVID-19. Background on the study: Some COVID-19 samples were acute and others convalescent; all came from the United States, Italy and Spain. T cells, B-cell-depleted T cells, or PBMCs provided the cDNA or gDNA that served as material.

In the source study's methods: Scientists estimated how many nucleated cells there were by amplifying reference gene primers. The protocol was immunoSEQ multiplex PCR, while the TCRdb copy is restricted to in-frame clones and leaves out a portion. For V, J and clone size, that table is used; D and trimming come from the DNA. The sample includes 130,000 or so clones, 80% to 90% seen only once; the top ten take approximately 27%. The CDR3 sequence is 14 residues long. Losses at the gene ends were 6 bases for V and 7 bases for J; bases not matched to a gene: 7. CDR1 MDHEN and CDR2 SYDVKM come from the germline V gene.

This sequence originates from a man aged 70-80 years with active or convalescent COVID-19. The chain uses TRBV28 and TRBJ2-4, with TRBD1 identical over 9 bases. The sample was peripheral blood. The DNA for the CDR3 is TGTGCCAGCAGCCGGGACAGGGCTATCAACATTCAGTACTTC. Protein sequence: CASSRDRAINIQYF. The full variable domain, completed using reference TRBV28 and TRBJ2-4, is DVKVTQSSRYLVKRTGEKVFLECVQDMDHENMFWYRQDPGLGLRLIYFSYDVKMKEKGDIPEGYSVSREKKERFSLILESASTNQTSMYLCASSRDRAINIQYFGAGTRLSVL.